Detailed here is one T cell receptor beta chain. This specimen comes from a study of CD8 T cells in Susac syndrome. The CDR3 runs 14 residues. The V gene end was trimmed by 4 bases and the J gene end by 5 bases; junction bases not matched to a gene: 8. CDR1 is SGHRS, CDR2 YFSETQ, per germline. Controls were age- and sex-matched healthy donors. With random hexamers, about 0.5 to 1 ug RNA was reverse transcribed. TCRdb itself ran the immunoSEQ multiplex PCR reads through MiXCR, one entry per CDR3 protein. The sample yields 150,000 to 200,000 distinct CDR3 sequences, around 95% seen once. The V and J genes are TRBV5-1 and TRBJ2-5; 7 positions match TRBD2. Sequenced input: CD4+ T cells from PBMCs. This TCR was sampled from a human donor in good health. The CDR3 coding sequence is TGCGCCAGCAGCGGGGGGGTCCCCCGGGAGACCCAGTACTTC. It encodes CASSGGVPRETQYF.